This TCR beta chain is from a study of human T cells and chemical hapten exposure. Time point denoted: patch test 1, 2 weeks after DPC sensitization. Treatment defined: therapeutic diphenylcyclopropenone sensitization with weekly scalp DPC. At every patch-test visit, blood was drawn before the patch test was applied. The CDR3 consists of 16 residues. Germline V gene sequence: CDR1 KGHSH, CDR2 LQKENI. V was shortened by 1 base and J by 9 bases, with 19 bases between the two germline ends. There are many counts of this clonotype. Library construction involved attaching unique molecular identifiers to individual cDNA molecules, which allowed quantitative, reproducible TCR counting. TCRdb re-analysed the RACE reads in MiXCR, keeping a single row per CDR3 protein. The sample has about 71,000 distinct CDR3 sequences; around 9.5% are singletons.

V and J are TRBV18 and TRBJ2-1; weak D call: TRBD2 (7 bases). The sequencing here drew on whole blood, taken in connection with sensitization to the hapten diphenylcyclopropenone (DPC). This clonotype was obtained from a woman between 35 and 50 years old with alopecia areata. Some clones in this sample may be carry-over from other donors' samples. The CDR3 here is CASSPLYSRGAPEQFF. CDR3 DNA sequence: TGTGCCAGCTCACCACTGTATAGCCGGGGGGCTCCTGAGCAGTTCTTC.